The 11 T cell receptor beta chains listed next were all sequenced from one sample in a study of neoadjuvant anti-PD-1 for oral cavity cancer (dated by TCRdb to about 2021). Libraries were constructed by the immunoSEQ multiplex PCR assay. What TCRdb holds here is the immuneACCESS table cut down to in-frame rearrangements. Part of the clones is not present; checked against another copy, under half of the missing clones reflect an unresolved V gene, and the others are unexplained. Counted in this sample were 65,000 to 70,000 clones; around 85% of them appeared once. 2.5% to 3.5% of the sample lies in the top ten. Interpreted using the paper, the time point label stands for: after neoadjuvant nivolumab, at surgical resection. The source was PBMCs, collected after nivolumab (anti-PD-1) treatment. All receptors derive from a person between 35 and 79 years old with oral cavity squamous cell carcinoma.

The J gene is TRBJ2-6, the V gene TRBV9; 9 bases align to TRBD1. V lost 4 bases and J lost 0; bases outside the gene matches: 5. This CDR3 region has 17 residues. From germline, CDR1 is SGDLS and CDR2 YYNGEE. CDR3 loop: CASSKTGGDSGANVLTF. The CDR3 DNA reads TGTGCCAGCAGCAAAACAGGGGGCGACTCTGGGGCCAACGTCCTGACTTTC.

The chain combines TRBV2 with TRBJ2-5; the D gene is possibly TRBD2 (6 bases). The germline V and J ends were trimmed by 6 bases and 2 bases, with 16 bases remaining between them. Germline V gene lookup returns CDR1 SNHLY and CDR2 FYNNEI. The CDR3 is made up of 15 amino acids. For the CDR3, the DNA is TGTGCCAGCAGGGACGGGACTTGGGGTCAAGAGACCCAGTACTTC. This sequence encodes CASRDGTWGQETQYF.

The DNA for the CDR3 is TGTGCCAGCAGTTCCCAGGGCTCCTACAATGAGCAGTTCTTC. Translated: CASSSQGSYNEQFF. The V gene is TRBV27, the J gene TRBJ2-1, with D possibly being TRBD1 (5 bases). The CDR3 has 14 residues. Trimming shortened V by 4 bases and J by 0 bases, and 7 bases separated the two germline ends. In germline, CDR1 is MNHEY, CDR2 SMNVEV (reference sequence).

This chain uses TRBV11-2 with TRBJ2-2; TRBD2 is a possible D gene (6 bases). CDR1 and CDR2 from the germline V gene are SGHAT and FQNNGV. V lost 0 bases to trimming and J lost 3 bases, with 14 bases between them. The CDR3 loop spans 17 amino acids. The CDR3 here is CASSLDRLGGYTGELFF. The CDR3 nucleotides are TGTGCCAGCAGCTTAGATCGGCTAGGAGGGTACACCGGGGAGCTGTTTTTT.

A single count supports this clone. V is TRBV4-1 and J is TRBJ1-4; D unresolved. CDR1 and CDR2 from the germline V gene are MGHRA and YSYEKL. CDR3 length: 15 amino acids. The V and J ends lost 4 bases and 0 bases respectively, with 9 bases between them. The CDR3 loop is CASSPSGATNEKLFF. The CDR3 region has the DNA TGCGCCAGCAGCCCGAGCGGAGCAACTAATGAAAAACTGTTTTTT.

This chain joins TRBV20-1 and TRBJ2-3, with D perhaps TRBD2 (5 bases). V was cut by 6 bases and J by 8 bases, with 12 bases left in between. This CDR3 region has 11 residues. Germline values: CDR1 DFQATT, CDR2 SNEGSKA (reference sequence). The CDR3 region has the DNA TGCAGTGCCGACCGAGGGAGTACGCAGTATTTT. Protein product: CSADRGSTQYF.

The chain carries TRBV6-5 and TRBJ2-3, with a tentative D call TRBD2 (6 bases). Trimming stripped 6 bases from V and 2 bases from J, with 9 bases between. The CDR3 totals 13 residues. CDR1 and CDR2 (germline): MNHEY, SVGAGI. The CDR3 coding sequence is TGTGCCAGCAGGCGGGACCTCACAGATACGCAGTATTTT. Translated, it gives CASRRDLTDTQYF.

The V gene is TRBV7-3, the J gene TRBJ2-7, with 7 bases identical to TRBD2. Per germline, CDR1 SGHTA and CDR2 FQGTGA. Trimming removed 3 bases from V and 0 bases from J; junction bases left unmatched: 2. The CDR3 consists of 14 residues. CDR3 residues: CASSFGGSSYEQYF. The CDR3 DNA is TGTGCCAGCAGCTTCGGGGGGAGCTCCTACGAGCAGTACTTC.

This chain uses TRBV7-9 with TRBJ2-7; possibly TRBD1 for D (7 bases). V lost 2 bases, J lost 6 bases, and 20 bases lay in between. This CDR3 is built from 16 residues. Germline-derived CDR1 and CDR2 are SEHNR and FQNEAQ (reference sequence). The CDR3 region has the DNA TGTGCCAGCAGCTTAACCGGGACAGCGGGTGCCTCCGAGCAGTACTTC. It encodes CASSLTGTAGASEQYF.

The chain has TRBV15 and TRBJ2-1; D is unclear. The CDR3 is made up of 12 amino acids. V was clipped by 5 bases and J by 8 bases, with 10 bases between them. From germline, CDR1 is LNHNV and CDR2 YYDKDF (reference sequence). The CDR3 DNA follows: TGTGCCACCAGCGACGTTCGGGATGAGCAGTTCTTC. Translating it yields CATSDVRDEQFF.

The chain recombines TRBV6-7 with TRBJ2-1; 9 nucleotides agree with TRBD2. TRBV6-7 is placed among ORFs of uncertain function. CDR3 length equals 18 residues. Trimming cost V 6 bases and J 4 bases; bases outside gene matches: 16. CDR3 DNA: TGTGCCAGCAGCCCAGAGTTGCTAGCGGGGTGTTTGTACAATGAGCAGTTCTTC. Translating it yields CASSPELLAGCLYNEQFF.